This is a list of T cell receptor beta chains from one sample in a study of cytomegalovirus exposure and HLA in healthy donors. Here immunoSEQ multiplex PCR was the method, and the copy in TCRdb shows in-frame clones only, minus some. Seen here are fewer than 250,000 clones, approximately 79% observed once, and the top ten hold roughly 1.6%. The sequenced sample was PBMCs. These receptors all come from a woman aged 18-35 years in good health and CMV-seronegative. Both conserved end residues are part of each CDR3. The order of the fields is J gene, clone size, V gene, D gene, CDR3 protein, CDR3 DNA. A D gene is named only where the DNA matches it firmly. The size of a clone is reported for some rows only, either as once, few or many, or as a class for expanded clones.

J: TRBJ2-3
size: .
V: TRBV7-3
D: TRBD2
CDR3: CASSSAGGGSDTQYF
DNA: TGTGCCAGCAGCTCAGCGGGGGGGGGCTCAGATACGCAGTATTTT

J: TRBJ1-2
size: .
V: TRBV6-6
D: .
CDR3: CASSSLGQSGYTF
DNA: TGTGCCAGCAGTTCGCTCGGACAGTCCGGCTACACCTTC

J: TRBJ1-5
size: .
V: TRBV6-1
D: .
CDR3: CASSETSFVSNQPQHF
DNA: TGTGCCAGCAGTGAAACTTCCTTTGTTAGCAATCAGCCCCAGCATTTT

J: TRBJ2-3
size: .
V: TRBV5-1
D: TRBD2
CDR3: CASSPQGPAGSDTQYF
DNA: TGCGCCAGCAGCCCCCAGGGCCCAGCGGGATCCGATACGCAGTATTTT

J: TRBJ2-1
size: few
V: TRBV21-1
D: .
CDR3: CASSKAQISLAGGPNEQFF
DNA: TGTGCCAGCAGCAAAGCTCAAATATCGCTAGCGGGAGGGCCAAATGAGCAGTTCTTC

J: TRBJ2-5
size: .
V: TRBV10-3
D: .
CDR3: CAISESAQGGQETQYF
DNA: TGTGCCATCAGTGAGTCTGCTCAGGGTGGCCAAGAGACCCAGTACTTC

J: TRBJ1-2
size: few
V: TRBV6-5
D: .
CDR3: CASSYSNWNYGYTF
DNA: TGTGCCAGCAGTTACTCGAACTGGAACTATGGCTACACCTTC

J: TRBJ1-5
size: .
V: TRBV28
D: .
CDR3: CASRNGGGYSNQPQHF
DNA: TGTGCCAGCAGAAACGGGGGGGGCTATAGCAATCAGCCCCAGCATTTT

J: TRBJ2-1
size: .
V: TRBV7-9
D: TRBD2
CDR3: CASSPDGGLRFYNEQFF
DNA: TGTGCCAGCAGCCCGGACGGGGGACTACGATTCTACAATGAGCAGTTCTTC

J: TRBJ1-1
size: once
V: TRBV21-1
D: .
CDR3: CASFRLGREAFF
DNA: TGTGCCAGCTTCCGCCTGGGCCGAGAAGCTTTCTTT

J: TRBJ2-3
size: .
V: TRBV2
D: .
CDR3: CASSETGLVTDTQYF
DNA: TGTGCCAGCAGTGAAACAGGGCTTGTCACAGATACGCAGTATTTT

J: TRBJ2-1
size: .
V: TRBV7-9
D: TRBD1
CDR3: CASSLAPDRRNSKEQFF
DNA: TGTGCCAGCAGCTTAGCCCCGGACAGGAGAAACTCAAAAGAGCAGTTCTTC

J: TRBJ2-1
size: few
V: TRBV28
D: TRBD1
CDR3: CASTFPGTGVRREQFF
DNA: TGTGCCAGCACCTTTCCTGGGACAGGGGTCCGCAGGGAGCAGTTCTTC

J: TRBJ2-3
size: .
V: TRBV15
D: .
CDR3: CATRERSTDTQYF
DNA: TGTGCCACCAGGGAGAGGTCCACAGATACGCAGTATTTT

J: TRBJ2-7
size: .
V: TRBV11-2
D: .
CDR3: CARGAGAPYEQYF
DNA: TGTGCCAGGGGGGCTGGGGCTCCCTACGAGCAGTACTTC

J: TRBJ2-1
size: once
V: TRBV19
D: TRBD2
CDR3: CASTLGLDYNEQFF
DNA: TGTGCCAGTACATTGGGACTAGACTACAATGAGCAGTTCTTC

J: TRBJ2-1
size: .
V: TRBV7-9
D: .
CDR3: CASSLIRNNEQFF
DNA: TGTGCCAGCAGCTTAATCAGGAACAATGAGCAGTTCTTC

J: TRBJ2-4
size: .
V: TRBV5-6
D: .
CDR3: CASSADEGGFWYF
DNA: TGTGCCAGCAGCGCGGACGAGGGGGGGTTTTGGTACTTC

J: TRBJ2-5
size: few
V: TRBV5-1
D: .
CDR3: CASSAGQGIQTQYF
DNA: TGCGCCAGCAGTGCAGGTCAGGGGATTCAGACCCAGTACTTC

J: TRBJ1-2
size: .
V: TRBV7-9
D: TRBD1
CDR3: CASSPGTGLNYGYTF
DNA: TGTGCCAGCAGCCCCGGGACAGGGCTTAACTATGGCTACACCTTC

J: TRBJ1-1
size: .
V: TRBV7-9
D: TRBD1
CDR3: CASSRQGEAFF
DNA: TGTGCCAGCAGCCGACAGGGAGAAGCTTTCTTT

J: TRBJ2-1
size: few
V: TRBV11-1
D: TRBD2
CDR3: CASSLAWRGGQIEQFF
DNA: TGTGCCAGCAGCTTAGCGTGGCGGGGGGGCCAGATTGAGCAGTTCTTC

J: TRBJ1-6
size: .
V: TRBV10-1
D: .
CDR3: CASSSDRSSPLHF
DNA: TGCGCCAGCAGTTCGGACAGAAGCTCACCCCTCCACTTT

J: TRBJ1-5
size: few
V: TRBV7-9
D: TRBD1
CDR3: CASSPDRYNQPQHF
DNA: TGTGCCAGCAGCCCGGACAGGTACAATCAGCCCCAGCATTTT

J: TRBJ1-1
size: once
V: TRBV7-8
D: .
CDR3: CASSLGAGWDTEAFF
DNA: TGTGCCAGCAGCTTAGGGGCGGGGTGGGACACTGAAGCTTTCTTT

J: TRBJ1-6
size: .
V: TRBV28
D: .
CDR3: CALRAGANSPLHF
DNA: TGTGCCCTCAGGGCAGGGGCTAATTCACCCCTCCACTTT

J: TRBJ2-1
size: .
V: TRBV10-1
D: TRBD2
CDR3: CASSMGTSGTEQFF
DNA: TGCGCCAGCAGTATGGGGACTAGCGGTACTGAGCAGTTCTTC

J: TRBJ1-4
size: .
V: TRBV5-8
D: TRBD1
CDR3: CASSRAGTDNEKLFF
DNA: TGTGCCAGCAGTCGAGCCGGGACAGATAATGAAAAACTGTTTTTT

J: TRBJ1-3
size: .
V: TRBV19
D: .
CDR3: CASSPGKTGNTIYF
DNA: TGTGCCAGTAGCCCAGGGAAGACTGGAAACACCATATATTTT

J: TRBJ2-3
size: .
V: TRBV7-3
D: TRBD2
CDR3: CASSSRRLAGTDTQYF
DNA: TGTGCCAGCAGCTCCCGTCGACTAGCGGGAACAGATACGCAGTATTTT

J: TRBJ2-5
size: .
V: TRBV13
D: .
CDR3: CASSWQNQETQYF
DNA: TGTGCCAGCAGCTGGCAGAACCAAGAGACCCAGTACTTC

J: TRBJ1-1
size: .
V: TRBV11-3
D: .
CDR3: CASSREQNTEAFF
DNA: TGTGCCAGCAGCCGGGAACAGAACACTGAAGCTTTCTTT

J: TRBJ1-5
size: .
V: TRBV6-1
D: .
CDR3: CASRETSFNQPQHF
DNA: TGTGCCAGCAGGGAAACATCGTTCAATCAGCCCCAGCATTTT

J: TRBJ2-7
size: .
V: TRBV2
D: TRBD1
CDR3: CASGPGTGGNEQYF
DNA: TGTGCCAGTGGACCCGGGACAGGGGGCAACGAGCAGTACTTC

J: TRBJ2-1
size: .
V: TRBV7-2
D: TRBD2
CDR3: CASSWDYQNEQFF
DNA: TGTGCCAGCAGCTGGGACTACCAGAATGAGCAGTTCTTC

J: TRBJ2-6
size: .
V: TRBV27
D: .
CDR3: CASSGAGSGANVLTF
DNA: TGTGCCAGCAGTGGGGCAGGGTCTGGGGCCAACGTCCTGACTTTC

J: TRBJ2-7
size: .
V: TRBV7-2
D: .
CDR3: CASSLATASYEQYF
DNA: TGTGCCAGCAGCTTAGCAACAGCCTCCTACGAGCAGTACTTC

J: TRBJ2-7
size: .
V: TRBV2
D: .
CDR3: CACQWGRGISYEQYF
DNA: TGTGCCTGCCAATGGGGGAGGGGGATCTCCTACGAGCAGTACTTC

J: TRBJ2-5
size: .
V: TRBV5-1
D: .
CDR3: CASSLAFRGRVQETQYF
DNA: TGCGCCAGCAGCTTGGCCTTTCGCGGGCGCGTCCAAGAGACCCAGTACTTC

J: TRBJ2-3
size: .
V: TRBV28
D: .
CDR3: CASRGAGKADTQYF
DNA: TGTGCCAGCAGAGGGGCAGGGAAGGCAGATACGCAGTATTTT

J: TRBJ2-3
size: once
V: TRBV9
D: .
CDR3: CASSVDASVDTQYF
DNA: TGTGCCAGCAGCGTAGATGCTAGCGTAGATACGCAGTATTTT

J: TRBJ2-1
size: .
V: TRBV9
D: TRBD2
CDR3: CASSGGLAFNEQFF
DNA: TGTGCCAGCAGCGGGGGACTAGCGTTCAATGAGCAGTTCTTC